This T cell receptor beta chain was identified in a study of CXCR3-negative and CXCR3-positive naive CD8 T cells. Whole-study results and caveats: For CXCR3-positive naive cells, TRB CDR3s were more hydrophobic than those of CXCR3-negative naive cells.

With respect to this clonotype: Its antigen remains unidentified.

In preparing the TRB cDNA libraries, 5' RACE with UMI labels was used. From its re-call of the 5' RACE reads, TCRdb lists each CDR3 protein once, without DNA. The sample features 55,000 to 70,000 distinct CDR3 sequences, with 0.5% to 0.6% in its top ten. The receptor's source is a human donor in good health. Some clones in this sample may be carry-over from other donors' samples. What was sequenced was naive CXCR3+ CD8+ T cells from blood. The subset here: CD45RO-CCR7+CD27+CD95- naive CD8+ T cells expressing CXCR3 (TNR3+).

CDR3 sequence: CASSQGPRAYEQYF. The rearrangement links TRBV4-3 to TRBJ2-7. Germline V gene sequence: CDR1 LGHNA, CDR2 YSLEER. The CDR3 covers 14 residues.